The 8 T cell receptor beta chains below were found in one sample sequenced in a study of cytomegalovirus exposure and HLA in healthy donors. Vbeta (60) and Jbeta (13) primers were used in the PCR. The protocol was immunoSEQ multiplex PCR, while the TCRdb copy is restricted to in-frame clones and leaves out a portion. Of fewer than 200,000 clones in the sample, 75% to 80% are singletons; the top ten hold 6.3%. Specimen: PBMCs. The source of these receptors is a man in his forties or fifties in good health and CMV-seropositive.

The sample holds a few counts of this clone. The chain uses TRBV5-1 and TRBJ2-3; 7 bases align to TRBD1. In germline, CDR1 is SGHRS, CDR2 YFSETQ. V lost 0 bases to trimming and J lost 3 bases; unmatched junction nucleotides: 4. This CDR3 has 15 amino acids. This CDR3 is CASSLAGDRTDTQYF. DNA of the CDR3: TGCGCCAGCAGCTTGGCCGGGGACAGAACAGATACGCAGTATTTT.

V is TRBV28 and J is TRBJ2-5; 10 nucleotides match TRBD2. Germline-derived CDR1 and CDR2 are MDHEN and SYDVKM. CDR3 length: 16 residues. The V segment lost 4 bases and the J segment 7 bases; nucleotides outside the gene matches: 12. The CDR3 DNA reads TGTGCCAGCAGTTCCCCCGCTAGCGGGAGAAGGGGGACCCAGTACTTC. Its protein product is CASSSPASGRRGTQYF.

This clone was seen once. This chain connects TRBV5-6 to TRBJ2-7; D may be TRBD1 (7 bases). The CDR3 consists of 14 residues. Trimming shortened V by 3 bases and J by 0 bases, and 10 bases separated the two germline ends. Germline CDR1 is SGHDT and CDR2 is YYEEEE. The CDR3, as DNA: TGTGCCAGCAGCTGGGGGGACAGCTCCTACGAGCAGTACTTC. Its protein is CASSWGDSSYEQYF.

This sequence joins TRBV5-1 and TRBJ2-3, with D possibly matching TRBD1 (6 bases). CDR3 length: 17 residues. Trimming shortened V by 2 bases and J by 0 bases, and 16 bases separated the two germline ends. Germline V gene sequence: CDR1 SGHRS, CDR2 YFSETQ. The CDR3 sequence is CASSLFGQTRSTDTQYF. The CDR3 DNA sequence: TGCGCCAGCAGCTTATTCGGACAGACCCGAAGCACAGATACGCAGTATTTT.

The chain is built from TRBV29-1 and TRBJ2-1; 8 positions match TRBD2. Germline values: CDR1 SQVTM, CDR2 ANQGSEA. V lost 7 bases, J lost 4 bases, and 6 bases stayed unmatched. The CDR3 covers 13 residues. The CDR3 region is CSAIAGLYNEQFF. The CDR3, as DNA: TGCAGCGCTATAGCGGGACTATACAATGAGCAGTTCTTC.

A few counts support this clone. This chain links TRBV5-4 with TRBJ2-5, with 10 nucleotides matching TRBD1. V trimming: 3 bases; J trimming: 5 bases; junction bases outside the gene matches: 7. Germline CDR1 reads SGHNT; CDR2 reads YYREEE (reference sequence). The CDR3 sequence is 15 residues long. DNA of the CDR3: TGTGCCAGCAGCTCGGGACAGGGGAGTCTGGAGACCCAGTACTTC. It specifies CASSSGQGSLETQYF.

The chain combines TRBV5-1 with TRBJ2-1; 7 bases map to TRBD1. The CDR3 is 14 residues long. With 4 bases clipped from V and 0 bases from J, the junction kept 1 base outside the gene matches. Germline V gene data show CDR1 as SGHRS and CDR2 as YFSETQ. The CDR3 loop is CASSQGDSYNEQFF. The CDR3 DNA reads as TGCGCCAGCAGCCAGGGGGACTCCTACAATGAGCAGTTCTTC.

Here the CDR3 DNA reads TGTGCCAGCAGCTCCGGCGGATATAGCTATGGCTACACCTTC. This gives the protein CASSSGGYSYGYTF. V usage is TRBV2 and J usage is TRBJ1-2; D uncertain. The CDR3 has 14 residues. Looked up from germline, CDR1 is SNHLY and CDR2 is FYNNEI. Trimming removed 6 bases at V and 4 bases at J, with 15 bases between. Looking up the rest from reference TRBV2 and TRBJ1-2 gives the full variable domain: EPEVTQTPSHQVTQMGQEVILRCVPISNHLYFYWYRQILGQKVEFLVSFYNNEISEKSEIFDDQFSVERPDGSNFTLKIRSTKLEDSAMYFCASSSGGYSYGYTFGSGTRLTVV.